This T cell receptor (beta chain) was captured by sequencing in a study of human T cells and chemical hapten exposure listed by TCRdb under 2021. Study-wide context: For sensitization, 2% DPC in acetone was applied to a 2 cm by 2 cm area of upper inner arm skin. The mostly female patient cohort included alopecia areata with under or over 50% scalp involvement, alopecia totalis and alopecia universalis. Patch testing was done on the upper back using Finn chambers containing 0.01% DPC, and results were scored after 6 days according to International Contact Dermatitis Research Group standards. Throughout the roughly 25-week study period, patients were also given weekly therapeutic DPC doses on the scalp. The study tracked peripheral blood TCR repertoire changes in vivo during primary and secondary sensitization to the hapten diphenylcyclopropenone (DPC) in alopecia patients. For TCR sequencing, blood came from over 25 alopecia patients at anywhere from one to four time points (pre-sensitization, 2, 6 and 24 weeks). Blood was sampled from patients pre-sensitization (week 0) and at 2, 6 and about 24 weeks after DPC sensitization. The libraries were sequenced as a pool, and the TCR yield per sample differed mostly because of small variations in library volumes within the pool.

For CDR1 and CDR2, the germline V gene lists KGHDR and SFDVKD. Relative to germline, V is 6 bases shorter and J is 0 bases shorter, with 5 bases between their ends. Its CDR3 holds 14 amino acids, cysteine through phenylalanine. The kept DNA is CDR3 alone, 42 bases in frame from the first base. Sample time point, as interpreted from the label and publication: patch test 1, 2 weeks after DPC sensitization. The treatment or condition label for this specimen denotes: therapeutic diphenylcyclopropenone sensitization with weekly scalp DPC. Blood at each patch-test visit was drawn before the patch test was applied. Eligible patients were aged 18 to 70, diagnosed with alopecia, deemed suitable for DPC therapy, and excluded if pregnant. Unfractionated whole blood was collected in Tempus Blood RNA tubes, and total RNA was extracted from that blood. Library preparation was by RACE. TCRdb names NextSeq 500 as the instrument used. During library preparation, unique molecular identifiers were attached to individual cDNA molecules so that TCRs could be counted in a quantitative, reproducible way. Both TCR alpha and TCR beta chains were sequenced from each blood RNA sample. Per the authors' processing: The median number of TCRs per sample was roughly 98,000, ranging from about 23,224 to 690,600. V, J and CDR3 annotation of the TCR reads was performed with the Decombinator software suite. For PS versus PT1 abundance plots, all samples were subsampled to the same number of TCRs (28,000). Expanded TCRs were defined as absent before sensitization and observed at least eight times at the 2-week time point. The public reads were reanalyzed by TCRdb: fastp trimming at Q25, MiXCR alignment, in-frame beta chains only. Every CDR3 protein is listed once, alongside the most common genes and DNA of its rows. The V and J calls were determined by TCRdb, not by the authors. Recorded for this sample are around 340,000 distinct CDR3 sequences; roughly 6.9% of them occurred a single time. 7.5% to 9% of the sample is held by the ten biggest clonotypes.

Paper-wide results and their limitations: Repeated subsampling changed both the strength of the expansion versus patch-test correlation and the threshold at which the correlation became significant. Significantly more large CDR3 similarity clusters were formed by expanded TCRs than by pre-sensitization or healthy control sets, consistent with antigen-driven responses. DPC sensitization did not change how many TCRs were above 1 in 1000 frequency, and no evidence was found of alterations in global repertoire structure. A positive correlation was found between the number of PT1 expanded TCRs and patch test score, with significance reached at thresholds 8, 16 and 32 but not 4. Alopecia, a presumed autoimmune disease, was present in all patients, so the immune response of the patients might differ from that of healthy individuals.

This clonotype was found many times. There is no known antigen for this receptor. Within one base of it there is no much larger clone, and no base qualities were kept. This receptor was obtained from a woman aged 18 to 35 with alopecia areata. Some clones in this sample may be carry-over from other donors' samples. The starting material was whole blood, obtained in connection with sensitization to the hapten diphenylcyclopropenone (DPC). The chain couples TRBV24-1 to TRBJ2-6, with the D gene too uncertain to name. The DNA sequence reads TGTGCCACCAGTTCCAACTCTGGGGCCAACGTCCTGACTTTC. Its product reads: CATSSNSGANVLTF.